One sample yielded the 19 T cell receptor beta chains listed below, sequenced in a study of CD8 T cells in ankylosing spondylitis. TCRdb reanalysed the 5' RACE reads using MiXCR and keeps one entry per CDR3 protein. The repertoire has some 200,000 distinct CDR3 sequences, 25% to 30% of them found once; the top ten carry 6.6%. Sequencing used blood, either unsorted or a sorted T cell fraction (not recorded which). The receptors were sampled from a male donor with ankylosing spondylitis or in good health (not recorded which).

This clonotype was seen at least ten times. The chain is built from TRBV20-1 and TRBJ2-5, with 13 bases matching TRBD2. This CDR3 has 15 amino acids. Trimming removed 3 bases from V and 2 bases from J; junction bases left unmatched: 3. Germline CDR1 and CDR2: DFQATT and SNEGSKA (reference sequence). CDR3 in DNA: TGCAGTGCTAGCCCGACTAGCGGGAGGCAAGAGACCCAGTACTTC. It specifies CSASPTSGRQETQYF.

This clonotype was found many times. The rearrangement joins TRBV28 to TRBJ1-1; weak D call: TRBD1 (5 bases). The length of the CDR3 is 13 residues. Looked up from germline, CDR1 is MDHEN and CDR2 is SYDVKM. The V gene lost 4 bases and the J gene lost 4 bases, with 10 bases spanning the gap. The DNA of the CDR3 is TGTGCCAGCAGTTATCAGGGAGGCACTGAAGCTTTCTTT. This sequence encodes CASSYQGGTEAFF.

In this sample, this clonotype turned up many times. This chain connects TRBV25-1 to TRBJ2-3; 13 bases fit TRBD2. Trimming removed 11 bases from V and 5 bases from J; junction bases left unmatched: 4. The CDR3 is 13 residues long. In germline, CDR1 is MGHDK, CDR2 SYGVNS. CDR3 DNA: TGTGCCTCCGGACTAGCGGGAGTAGATACGCAGTATTTT. Its translation is CASGLAGVDTQYF.

This clonotype has a count of ten or more. The chain is built from TRBV20-1 and TRBJ2-4; 7 positions match TRBD2. This CDR3 has 15 amino acids. The trim removed 3 bases at V and 2 bases at J, leaving 7 bases unmatched. Germline V lookup: CDR1 DFQATT, CDR2 SNEGSKA (reference sequence). Written as DNA, the CDR3 is TGCAGTGCTAGGGGTGCTAGCGGAACCAAAAACATTCAGTACTTC. Amino acid sequence: CSARGASGTKNIQYF.

This clonotype came up many times. The V and J genes are TRBV5-1 and TRBJ2-3; no definite D call. Trimming took 0 bases from V and 2 from J, leaving 1 base between them. The CDR3 totals 12 residues. Germline values: CDR1 SGHRS, CDR2 YFSETQ. The CDR3, as DNA: TGCGCCAGCAGCTTGGCCACAGATACGCAGTATTTT. Translated, it gives CASSLATDTQYF.

This clonotype was detected many times. The chain has TRBV6-5 and TRBJ1-3, with D perhaps matching TRBD1 (5 bases). Trimming removed 4 bases from V and 0 bases from J, with 13 bases in between. This CDR3 is 16 amino acids long. CDR1 is MNHEY and CDR2 is SVGAGI in the germline V gene. Written as DNA, the CDR3 is TGTGCCAGCAGTTCCCTAGGGGCCAACTCTGGAAACACCATATATTTT. This sequence encodes CASSSLGANSGNTIYF.

This chain links TRBV12-3 or TRBV12-4 with TRBJ2-1, with D perhaps assigned TRBD1 or TRBD2 (5 bases each). The CDR3 covers 13 residues. Trimming removed 6 bases from V and 6 bases from J, with 12 bases in between. The CDR3 loop reads CASSPGPTNEQFF. The CDR3 bases are TGTGCCAGCAGCCCGGGACCGACCAATGAGCAGTTCTTC.

Regarding this clonotype: Sequence at one end of the junction differs from germline and may be a read error. V is TRBV29-1 and J is TRBJ2-1, with D perhaps TRBD2 (6 bases). This CDR3 contains 11 residues. The germline CDR1 and CDR2 sequences are SQVTM and ANQGSEA. CDR3 loop: CSVSSRDSGIF. Written as DNA, the CDR3 is TGCAGCGTGTCTTCCCGGGACTCAGGGATCTTC.

This chain joins TRBV20-1 and TRBJ2-6, with D possibly being TRBD1 or TRBD2 (5 bases each). The CDR3 extends over 17 amino acids. The V and J ends lost 6 bases and 0 bases respectively, with 18 bases between them. Germline assignment: CDR1 DFQATT and CDR2 SNEGSKA (reference sequence). For the CDR3, the DNA is TGCAGTGCCATTTCGGGGCTCGCCAGCTCTGGGGCCAACGTCCTGACTTTC. This codes for CSAISGLASSGANVLTF.

Ten or more counts support this clonotype. The V call is TRBV12-3 or TRBV12-4, the J call TRBJ2-7; maybe TRBD2 (5 bases). CDR3 length: 14 residues. V lost 7 bases to trimming and J lost 2 bases, with 15 bases between them. The DNA for the CDR3 is TGTGCCAGCACCAAAGGGAGCGGCACCTACGAGCAGTACTTC. Protein: CASTKGSGTYEQYF.

On this clonotype itself: This may come from a read error, since a much larger clone is one base off. This rearrangement joins TRBV29-1 to TRBJ2-1; 7 nucleotides line up with TRBD1. This CDR3 is built from 13 residues. V gave up 8 bases and J gave up 8 bases; unmatched junction bases: 12. The germline CDR1 and CDR2 sequences are SQVTM and ANQGSEA. CDR3 in DNA: TGCAGCCCGGCGGACAGGCGGCTGGATGAGCAGTTCTTC. It codes for CSPADRRLDEQFF.

This clonotype was picked up a small number of times. CDR3 residues: CATKQQGSYEQYF. The CDR3 bases are TGTGCCACCAAGCAGCAAGGCTCCTACGAGCAGTACTTC. The J gene is TRBJ2-7, the V gene TRBV28, with D unclear. The CDR3 consists of 13 residues. Looked up from germline, CDR1 is MDHEN and CDR2 is SYDVKM. Trimming left V 10 bases short and J 0 bases short, with 13 bases between.

This clonotype appeared many times. This rearrangement joins TRBV4-1 to TRBJ2-1; 7 positions agree with TRBD2. The CDR3 runs 15 residues. CDR1 MGHRA and CDR2 YSYEKL come from the germline V gene. Germline trimming cut 4 bases from V and 10 bases from J; bases unmatched to any gene: 13. The CDR3 reads CASSLARTRRLEQFF. CDR3 DNA sequence: TGCGCCAGCAGCCTCGCGAGGACTAGGAGATTGGAGCAGTTCTTC.

Only a few counts were recorded for this clonotype. The chain uses TRBV12-3 or TRBV12-4 and TRBJ1-3, with D tentatively TRBD1 (5 bases). This CDR3 spans 13 amino acids. Trimming left V 3 bases short and J 9 bases short, with 12 bases between. The CDR3, as DNA: TGTGCCAGCAGTTTGGGGGTAGGGTTCACCATATATTTT. It translates to CASSLGVGFTIYF.

V and J are TRBV9 and TRBJ2-7, with 8 bases identical to TRBD2. V lost 0 bases, J lost 2 bases, and 4 bases stayed unmatched. The CDR3 extends over 15 amino acids. Germline CDR1 SGDLS, CDR2 YYNGEE. DNA of the CDR3: TGTGCCAGCAGCGTAGAAGCGGGGGCTACCTACGAGCAGTACTTC. Translated, it gives CASSVEAGATYEQYF.

V gene TRBV29-1 combines with J gene TRBJ2-1; TRBD1 matches 9 bases. Trimming removed 6 bases from V and 12 bases from J; junction bases left unmatched: 15. The V gene's germline CDR1 is SQVTM and CDR2 ANQGSEA. This CDR3 spans 14 amino acids. Here the CDR3 reads CSVVRGQGGYGQFF. The CDR3 coding sequence is TGCAGCGTAGTTAGGGGACAGGGCGGATATGGGCAGTTCTTC.

This clonotype was seen many times. The V gene is TRBV5-1, the J gene TRBJ2-2, with D perhaps TRBD1 or TRBD2 (5 bases each). There are 15 residues in the CDR3. With 7 bases removed from V and 0 bases from J, the gap between germline ends came to 13 bases. The germline V gene encodes CDR1 SGHRS and CDR2 YFSETQ. This CDR3 is CASENRGSNTGELFF. The DNA of the CDR3 is TGCGCCAGCGAAAACCGGGGCTCGAACACCGGGGAGCTGTTTTTT.

Turning to this clonotype: Given a much more abundant clone one base away, this may be a read error. The CDR3 DNA reads TGTTCCAGCAGCTTAGCAGGACGGGGTTCACCCCTCCACTTT. It encodes CSSSLAGRGSPLHF. The chain links TRBV7-9 to TRBJ1-6; D remains ambiguous. The germline V gene encodes CDR1 SEHNR and CDR2 FQNEAQ (reference sequence). This CDR3 is built from 14 residues.

The gene calls are TRBV20-1 and TRBJ1-5; TRBD1 aligns across 9 bases. V dropped 6 bases and J dropped 9; count of bases not matched to a gene: 18. The CDR3 is 16 residues long. Germline V gene data show CDR1 as DFQATT and CDR2 as SNEGSKA (reference sequence). Here the CDR3 reads CSAPQGGQGGNGPQHF. CDR3 in DNA: TGCAGTGCCCCTCAGGGGGGACAGGGAGGGAATGGGCCCCAGCATTTT.